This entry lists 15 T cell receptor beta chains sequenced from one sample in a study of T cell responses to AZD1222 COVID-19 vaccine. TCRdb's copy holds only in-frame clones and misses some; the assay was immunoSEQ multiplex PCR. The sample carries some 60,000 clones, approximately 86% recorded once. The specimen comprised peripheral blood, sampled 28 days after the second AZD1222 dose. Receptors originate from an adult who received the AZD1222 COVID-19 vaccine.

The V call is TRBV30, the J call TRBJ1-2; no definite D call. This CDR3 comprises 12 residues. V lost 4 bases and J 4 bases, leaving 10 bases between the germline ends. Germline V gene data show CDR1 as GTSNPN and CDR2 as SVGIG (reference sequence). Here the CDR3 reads CAWTGRIYGYTF. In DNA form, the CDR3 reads TGTGCCTGGACCGGCAGGATCTATGGCTACACCTTC.

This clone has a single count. The DNA for the CDR3 is TGTGCCAGCAGCCCCCAGGGGAACACTGAAGCTTTCTTT. Protein product: CASSPQGNTEAFF. The chain has TRBV7-2 and TRBJ1-1, with D perhaps TRBD1 (5 bases). The V end lost 5 bases, the J end lost 1 base, and 8 bases lay between the germline ends. From germline, CDR1 is SGHTA and CDR2 FQGNSA. This CDR3 is built from 13 residues.

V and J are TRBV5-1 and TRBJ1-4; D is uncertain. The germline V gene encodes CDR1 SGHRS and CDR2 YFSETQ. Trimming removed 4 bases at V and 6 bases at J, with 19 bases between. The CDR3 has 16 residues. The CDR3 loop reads CASSVGLRVIDEKLFF. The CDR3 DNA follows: TGCGCCAGCAGCGTGGGGTTACGGGTCATCGATGAAAAACTGTTTTTT. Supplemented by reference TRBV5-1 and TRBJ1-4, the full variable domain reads KAGVTQTPRYLIKTRGQQVTLSCSPISGHRSVSWYQQTPGQGLQFLFEYFSETQRNKGNFPGRFSGRQFSNSRSEMNVSTLELGDSALYLCASSVGLRVIDEKLFFGSGTQLSVL.

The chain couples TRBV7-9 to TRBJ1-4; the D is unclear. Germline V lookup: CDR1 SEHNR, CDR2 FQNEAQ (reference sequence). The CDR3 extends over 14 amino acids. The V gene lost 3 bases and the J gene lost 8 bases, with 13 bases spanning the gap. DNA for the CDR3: TGTGCCAGCAGCTTGGCGTTAGCGGGGGAAAAACTGTTTTTT. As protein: CASSLALAGEKLFF. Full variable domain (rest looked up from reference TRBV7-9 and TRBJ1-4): DTGVSQNPRHKITKRGQNVTFRCDPISEHNRLYWYRQTLGQGPEFLTYFQNEAQLEKSRLLSDRFSAERPKGSFSTLEIQRTEQGDSAMYLCASSLALAGEKLFFGSGTQLSVL.

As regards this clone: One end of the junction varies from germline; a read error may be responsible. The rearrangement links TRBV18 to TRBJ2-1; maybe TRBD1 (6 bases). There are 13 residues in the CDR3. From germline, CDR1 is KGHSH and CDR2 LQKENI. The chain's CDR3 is CASSPQGYNEQFF. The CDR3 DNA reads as TGTGCCAGCTCCCCACAGGGTTACAATGAGCAGTTCTTC.

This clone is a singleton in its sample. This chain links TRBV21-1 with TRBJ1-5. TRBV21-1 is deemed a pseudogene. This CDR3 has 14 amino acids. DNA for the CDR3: TGTGCCAGCAGCCCGGGGTTAGGTAATCAGCCCCAGCATTTT. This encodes CASSPGLGNQPQHF.

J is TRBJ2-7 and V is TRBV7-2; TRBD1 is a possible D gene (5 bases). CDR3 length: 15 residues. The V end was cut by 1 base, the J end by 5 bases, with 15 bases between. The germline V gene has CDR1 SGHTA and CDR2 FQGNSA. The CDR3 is CASSLGARVGHEQYF. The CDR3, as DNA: TGTGCCAGCAGCTTAGGGGCCAGGGTCGGCCACGAGCAGTACTTC.

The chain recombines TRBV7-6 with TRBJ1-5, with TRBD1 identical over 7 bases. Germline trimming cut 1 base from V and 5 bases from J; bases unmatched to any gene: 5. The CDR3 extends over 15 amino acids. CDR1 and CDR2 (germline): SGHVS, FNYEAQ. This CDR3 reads CASSLVEGADQPQHF. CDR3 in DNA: TGTGCCAGCAGCTTAGTCGAGGGGGCGGATCAGCCCCAGCATTTT. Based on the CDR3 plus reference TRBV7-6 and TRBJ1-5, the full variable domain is GAGVSQSPRYKVTKRGQDVALRCDPISGHVSLYWYRQALGQGPEFLTYFNYEAQQDKSGLPNDRFSAERPEGSISTLTIQRTEQRDSAMYRCASSLVEGADQPQHFGDGTRLSIL.

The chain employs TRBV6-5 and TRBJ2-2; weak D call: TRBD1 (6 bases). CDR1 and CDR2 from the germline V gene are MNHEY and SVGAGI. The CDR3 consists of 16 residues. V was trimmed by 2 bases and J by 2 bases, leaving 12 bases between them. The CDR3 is CASSYSTGKNTGELFF. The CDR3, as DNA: TGTGCCAGCAGTTACAGCACAGGGAAAAACACCGGGGAGCTGTTTTTT.

The CDR3 sequence is CASSRGLATGELFF. DNA of the CDR3: TGTGCCAGCAGCCGGGGGTTGGCGACCGGGGAGCTGTTTTTT. The rearrangement joins TRBV5-5 to TRBJ2-2; tentatively, D is TRBD2 (6 bases). Per germline, CDR1 SGHKS and CDR2 YYEKEE (reference sequence). The V and J ends lost 4 bases and 5 bases respectively, with 12 bases between them. CDR3 length: 14 residues.

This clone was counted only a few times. This CDR3 reads CASSLSDYSRLEQYF. DNA of the CDR3: TGTGCCAGCAGTTTATCGGACTATTCTCGTCTCGAGCAGTACTTC. This chain connects TRBV28 to TRBJ2-7, with D tentatively TRBD2 (6 bases). From germline, CDR1 is MDHEN and CDR2 SYDVKM. Trimming took off 1 base at V and 6 bases at J, with 16 bases between the two ends. This CDR3 has 15 residues. The whole variable domain, filled in from reference TRBV28 and TRBJ2-7, reads DVKVTQSSRYLVKRTGEKVFLECVQDMDHENMFWYRQDPGLGLRLIYFSYDVKMKEKGDIPEGYSVSREKKERFSLILESASTNQTSMYLCASSLSDYSRLEQYFGPGTRLTVT.

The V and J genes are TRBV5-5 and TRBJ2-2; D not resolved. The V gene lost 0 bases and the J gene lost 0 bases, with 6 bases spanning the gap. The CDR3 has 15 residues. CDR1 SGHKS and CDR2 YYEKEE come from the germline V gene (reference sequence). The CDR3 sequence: CASSLEGPNTGELFF. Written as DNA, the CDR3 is TGTGCCAGCAGCTTGGAGGGTCCGAACACCGGGGAGCTGTTTTTT.

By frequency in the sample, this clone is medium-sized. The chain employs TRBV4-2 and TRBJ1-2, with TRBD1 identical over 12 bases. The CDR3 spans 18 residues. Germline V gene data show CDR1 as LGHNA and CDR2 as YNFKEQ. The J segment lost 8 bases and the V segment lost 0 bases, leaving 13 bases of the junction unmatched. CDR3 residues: CASSQEDGTGGALSGYTF. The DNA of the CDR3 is TGTGCCAGCAGCCAAGAAGACGGGACAGGGGGCGCATTGAGCGGCTACACCTTC.

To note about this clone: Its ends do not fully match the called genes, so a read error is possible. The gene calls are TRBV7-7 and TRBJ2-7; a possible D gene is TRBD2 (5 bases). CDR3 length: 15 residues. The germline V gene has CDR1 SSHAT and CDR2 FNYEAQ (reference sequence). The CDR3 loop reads CASSLEWGDAYEQYF. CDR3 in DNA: TGTGCTAGCAGCCTAGAGTGGGGAGATGCCTACGAGCAGTACTTC.

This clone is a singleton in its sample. CDR3 amino acids: CASSVGAGGGNQPQHF. In DNA, the CDR3 is TGTGCCAGCAGCGTAGGGGCAGGCGGAGGCAATCAGCCCCAGCATTTT. The chain has TRBV9 and TRBJ1-5; D call uncertain. Trimming took off 0 bases at V and 2 bases at J, with 12 bases between the two ends. Looked up from germline, CDR1 is SGDLS and CDR2 is YYNGEE. The CDR3 runs 16 residues.